This T cell receptor (beta chain) is from a study of response to subunit inactivated influenza vaccine. The germline V gene encodes CDR1 MNHEY and CDR2 SVGAGI. The CDR3 runs 16 residues. Trimming took 2 bases from V and 5 from J; bases not matched to a gene: 10. This clonotype was seen a handful of times. TCRdb recomputed calls from the RT-PCR reads with MiXCR, one row per CDR3 protein. The profile shows approximately 700,000 distinct CDR3 sequences, 15% to 18% of them singletons. The chain carries TRBV6-5 and TRBJ2-3, with 7 bases identical to TRBD2. The specimen comprised PBMCs from blood, sampled about 13 days after vaccination. The source is a man aged 45-60 years who received an inactivated influenza vaccine. CDR3 nucleotides: TGTGCCAGCAGTTACGTCGCGGGAGATTGGAGAGATACGCAGTATTTT. This translates into CASSYVAGDWRDTQYF.